This T cell receptor (beta chain) was identified in a study of a mutant IDH1 vaccine in newly diagnosed glioma. Study details: Each patient was administered eight vaccinations, scheduled in weeks 1, 3, 5, 7, 11, 15, 19 and 23.

Documented time point: week 11, during vaccination. The vaccine gave 300 ug of a 20-mer mutant IDH1 peptide subcutaneously per dose. The protocol was immunoSEQ multiplex PCR, while the TCRdb copy is restricted to in-frame clones and leaves out a portion. The data hold tens of thousands of clones, with about four fifths observed a single time. In this sample, this clone is medium-sized. As yet, its antigen is unknown. This CDR3 region has 15 residues. Per the germline V gene, CDR1 is SNHLY and CDR2 is FYNNEI. V shed 6 bases and J 5 bases; nucleotides not matched to a gene: 12. Here the sequenced sample was PBMCs, taken from a glioma patient whose treatment included an IDH1 peptide vaccine. This chain uses TRBV2 with TRBJ1-1, with 7 bases that match TRBD1. The origin of this receptor is a man aged 45-65 years with glioma. The CDR3 loop reads CASRPRRQGGTEAFF. The CDR3 DNA reads as TGTGCCAGCAGACCGCGACGACAGGGTGGGACTGAAGCTTTCTTT.